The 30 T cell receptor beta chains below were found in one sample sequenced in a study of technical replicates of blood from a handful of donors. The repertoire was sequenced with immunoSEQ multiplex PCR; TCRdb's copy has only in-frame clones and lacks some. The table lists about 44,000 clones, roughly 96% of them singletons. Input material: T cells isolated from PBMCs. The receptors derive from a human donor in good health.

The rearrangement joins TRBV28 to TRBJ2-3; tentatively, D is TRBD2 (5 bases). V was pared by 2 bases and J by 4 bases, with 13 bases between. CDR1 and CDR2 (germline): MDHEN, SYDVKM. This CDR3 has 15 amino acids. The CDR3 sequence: CASSLDRVAPDTQYF. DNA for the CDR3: TGTGCCAGCAGTTTAGATAGGGTAGCGCCAGATACGCAGTATTTT.

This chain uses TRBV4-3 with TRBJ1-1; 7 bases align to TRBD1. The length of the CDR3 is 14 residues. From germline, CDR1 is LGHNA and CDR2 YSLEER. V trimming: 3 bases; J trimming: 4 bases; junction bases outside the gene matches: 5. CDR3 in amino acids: CASSQQGDGTEAFF. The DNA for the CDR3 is TGCGCCAGCAGCCAGCAGGGGGATGGCACTGAAGCTTTCTTT.

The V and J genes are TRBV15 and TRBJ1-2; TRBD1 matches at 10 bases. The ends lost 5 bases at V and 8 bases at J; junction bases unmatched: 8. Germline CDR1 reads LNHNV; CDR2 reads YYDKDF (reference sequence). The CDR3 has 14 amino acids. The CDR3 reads CATSPRQGAPGYTF. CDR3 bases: TGTGCCACCAGCCCCAGACAGGGGGCGCCGGGCTACACCTTC. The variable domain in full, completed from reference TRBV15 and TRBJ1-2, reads DAMVIQNPRYQVTQFGKPVTLSCSQTLNHNVMYWYQQKSSQAPKLLFHYYDKDFNNEADTPDNFQSRRPNTSFCFLDIRSPGLGDTAMYLCATSPRQGAPGYTFGSGTRLTVV.

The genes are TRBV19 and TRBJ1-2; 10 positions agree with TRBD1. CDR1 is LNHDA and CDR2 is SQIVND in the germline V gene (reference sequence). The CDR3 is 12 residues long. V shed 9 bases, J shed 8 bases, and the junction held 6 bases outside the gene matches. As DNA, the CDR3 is TGTGCCAGCAGCGGGACAGGGGTCGGCTACACCTTC. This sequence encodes CASSGTGVGYTF.

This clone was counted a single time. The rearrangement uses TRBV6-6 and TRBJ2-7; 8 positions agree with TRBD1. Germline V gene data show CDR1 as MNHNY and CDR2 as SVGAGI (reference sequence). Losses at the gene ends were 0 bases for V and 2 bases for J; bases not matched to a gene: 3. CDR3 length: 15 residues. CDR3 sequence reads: CASSYSPGGPYEQYF. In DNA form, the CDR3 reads TGTGCCAGCAGTTACTCCCCAGGGGGCCCCTACGAGCAGTACTTC.

Written as DNA, the CDR3 is TGTGCCAGCAGCTTAGGTGGACAGGTCCAGGGCTACACCTTC. This sequence encodes CASSLGGQVQGYTF. V usage is TRBV7-2 and J usage is TRBJ1-2; 7 bases are shared with TRBD1. The CDR3 is made up of 14 amino acids. V lost 1 base and J lost 8; bases outside the gene matches: 7. In germline, CDR1 is SGHTA, CDR2 FQGNSA.

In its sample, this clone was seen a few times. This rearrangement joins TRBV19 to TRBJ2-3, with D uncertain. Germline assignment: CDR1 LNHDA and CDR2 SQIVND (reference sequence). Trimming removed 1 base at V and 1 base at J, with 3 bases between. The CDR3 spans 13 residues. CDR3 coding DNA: TGTGCCAGTAGTATAGTAGGCACAGATACGCAGTATTTT. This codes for CASSIVGTDTQYF.

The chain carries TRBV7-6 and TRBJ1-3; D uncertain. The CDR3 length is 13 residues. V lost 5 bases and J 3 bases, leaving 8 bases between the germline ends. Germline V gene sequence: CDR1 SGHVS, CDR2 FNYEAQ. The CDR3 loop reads CASSRYDGNTIYF. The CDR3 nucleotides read TGTGCCAGCAGCCGGTATGATGGAAACACCATATATTTT.

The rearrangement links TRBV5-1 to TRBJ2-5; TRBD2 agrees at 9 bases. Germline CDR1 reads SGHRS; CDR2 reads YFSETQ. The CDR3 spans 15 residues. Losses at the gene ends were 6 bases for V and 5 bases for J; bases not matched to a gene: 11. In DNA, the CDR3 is TGCGCCAGCACCCGGGTTAGCGGGAGTTCGGAGACCCAGTACTTC. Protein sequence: CASTRVSGSSETQYF.

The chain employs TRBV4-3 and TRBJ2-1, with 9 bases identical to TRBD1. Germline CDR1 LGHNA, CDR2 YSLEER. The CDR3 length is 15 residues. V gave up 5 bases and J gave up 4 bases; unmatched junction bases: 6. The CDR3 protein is CASSFSGQGYNEQFF. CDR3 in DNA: TGCGCCAGCAGCTTCTCGGGACAGGGATACAATGAGCAGTTCTTC.

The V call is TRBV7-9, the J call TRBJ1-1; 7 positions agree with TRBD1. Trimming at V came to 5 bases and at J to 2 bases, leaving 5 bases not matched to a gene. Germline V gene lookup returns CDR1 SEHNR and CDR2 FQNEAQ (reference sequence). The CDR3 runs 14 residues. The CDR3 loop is CASSQGQFNTEAFF. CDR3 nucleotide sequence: TGTGCCAGCAGCCAGGGACAGTTCAACACTGAAGCTTTCTTT. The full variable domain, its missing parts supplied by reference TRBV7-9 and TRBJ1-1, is DTGVSQNPRHKITKRGQNVTFRCDPISEHNRLYWYRQTLGQGPEFLTYFQNEAQLEKSRLLSDRFSAERPKGSFSTLEIQRTEQGDSAMYLCASSQGQFNTEAFFGQGTRLTVV.

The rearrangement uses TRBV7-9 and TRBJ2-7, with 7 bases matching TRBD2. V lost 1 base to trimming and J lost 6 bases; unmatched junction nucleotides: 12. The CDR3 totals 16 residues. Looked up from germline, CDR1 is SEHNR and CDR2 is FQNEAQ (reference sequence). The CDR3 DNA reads TGTGCCAGCAGCTTAGACGGCGGGAGTTGGGTTCTCGAGCAGTACTTC. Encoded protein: CASSLDGGSWVLEQYF.

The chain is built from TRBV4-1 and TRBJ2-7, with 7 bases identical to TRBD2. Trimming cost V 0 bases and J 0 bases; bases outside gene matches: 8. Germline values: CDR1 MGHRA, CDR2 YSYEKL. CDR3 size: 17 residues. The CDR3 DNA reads TGCGCCAGCAGCCAAGATTCGAGCGGGGTAGTCTCCTACGAGCAGTACTTC. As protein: CASSQDSSGVVSYEQYF.

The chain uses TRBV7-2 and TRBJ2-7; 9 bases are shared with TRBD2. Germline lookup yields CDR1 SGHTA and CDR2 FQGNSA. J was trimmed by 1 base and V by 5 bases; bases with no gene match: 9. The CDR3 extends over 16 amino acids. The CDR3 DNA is TGTGCCAGCAGCCCGACTAGCGGAGTGCTATCCTACGAGCAGTACTTC. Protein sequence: CASSPTSGVLSYEQYF.

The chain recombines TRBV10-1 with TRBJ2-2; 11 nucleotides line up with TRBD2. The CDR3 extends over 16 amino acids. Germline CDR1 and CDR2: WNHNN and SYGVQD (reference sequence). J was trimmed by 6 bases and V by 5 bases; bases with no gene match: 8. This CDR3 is CASSPIAGGPSGELFF. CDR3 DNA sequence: TGCGCCAGCAGTCCTATAGCGGGAGGGCCTTCCGGGGAGCTGTTTTTT.

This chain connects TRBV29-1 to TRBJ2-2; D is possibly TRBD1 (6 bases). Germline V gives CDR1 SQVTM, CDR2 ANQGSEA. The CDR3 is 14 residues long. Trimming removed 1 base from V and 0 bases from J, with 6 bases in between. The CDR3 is CSVEGGPNTGELFF. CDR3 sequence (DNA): TGCAGCGTTGAAGGGGGGCCGAACACCGGGGAGCTGTTTTTT.

CDR3 region: CASSLAGRGEQFF. The CDR3 nucleotides are TGTGCCAGCAGCTTAGCGGGGCGAGGTGAGCAGTTCTTC. V and J are TRBV7-9 and TRBJ2-1, with a tentative D call TRBD1 (5 bases). Germline V gives CDR1 SEHNR, CDR2 FQNEAQ (reference sequence). Trimming pared 0 bases from V and 9 bases from J, leaving 9 bases between. The CDR3 is 13 residues long.

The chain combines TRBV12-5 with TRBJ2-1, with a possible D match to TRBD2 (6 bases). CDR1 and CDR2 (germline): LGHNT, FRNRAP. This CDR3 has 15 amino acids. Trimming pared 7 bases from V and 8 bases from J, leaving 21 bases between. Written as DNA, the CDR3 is TGTGCTAGTGCCCACGGGAGCAACTCTGGCTATGAGCAGTTCTTC. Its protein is CASAHGSNSGYEQFF.

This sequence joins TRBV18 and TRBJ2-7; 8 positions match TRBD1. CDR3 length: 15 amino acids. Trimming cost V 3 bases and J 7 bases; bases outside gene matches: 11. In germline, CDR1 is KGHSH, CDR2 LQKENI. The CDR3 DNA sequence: TGTGCCAGCTCACCCCTGGGACAGGTCCCGGGAGAGCAGTACTTC. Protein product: CASSPLGQVPGEQYF.

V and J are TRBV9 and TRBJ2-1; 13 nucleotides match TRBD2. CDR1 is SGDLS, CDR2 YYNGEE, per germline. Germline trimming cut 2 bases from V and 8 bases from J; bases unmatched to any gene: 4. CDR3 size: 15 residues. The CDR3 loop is CASSVRLAGGDEQFF. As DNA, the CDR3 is TGTGCCAGCAGCGTCCGACTAGCGGGAGGAGATGAGCAGTTCTTC.

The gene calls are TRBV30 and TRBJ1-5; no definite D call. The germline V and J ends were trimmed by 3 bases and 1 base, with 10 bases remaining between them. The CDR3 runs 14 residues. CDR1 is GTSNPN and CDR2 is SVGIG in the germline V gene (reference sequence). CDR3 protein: CAWSFSSSNQPQHF. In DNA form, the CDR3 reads TGTGCCTGGAGCTTCAGTTCGAGCAATCAGCCCCAGCATTTT.

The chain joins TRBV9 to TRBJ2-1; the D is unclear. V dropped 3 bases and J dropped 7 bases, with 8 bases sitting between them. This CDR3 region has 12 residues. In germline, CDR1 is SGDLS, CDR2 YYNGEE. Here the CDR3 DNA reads TGTGCCAGCAGCGCGCCCACAAATGAGCAGTTCTTC. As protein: CASSAPTNEQFF.

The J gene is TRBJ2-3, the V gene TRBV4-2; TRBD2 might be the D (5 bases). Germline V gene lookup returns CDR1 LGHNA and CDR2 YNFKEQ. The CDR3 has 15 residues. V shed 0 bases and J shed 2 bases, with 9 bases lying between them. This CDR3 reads CASSQELAVTDTQYF. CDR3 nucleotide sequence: TGTGCCAGCAGCCAAGAGCTAGCAGTCACAGATACGCAGTATTTT.

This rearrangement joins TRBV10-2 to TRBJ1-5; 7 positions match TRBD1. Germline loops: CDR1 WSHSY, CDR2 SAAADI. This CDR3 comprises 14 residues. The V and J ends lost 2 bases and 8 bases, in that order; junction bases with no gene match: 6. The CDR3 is CASSEMTGKEPQHF. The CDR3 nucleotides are TGCGCCAGCAGTGAGATGACAGGGAAGGAGCCCCAGCATTTT.

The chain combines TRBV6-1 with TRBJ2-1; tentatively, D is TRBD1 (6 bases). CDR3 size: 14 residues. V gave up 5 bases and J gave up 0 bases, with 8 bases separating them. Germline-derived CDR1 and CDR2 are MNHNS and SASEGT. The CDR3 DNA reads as TGTGCCAGCAGTTTGACAGGCTCCTACAATGAGCAGTTCTTC. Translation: CASSLTGSYNEQFF.

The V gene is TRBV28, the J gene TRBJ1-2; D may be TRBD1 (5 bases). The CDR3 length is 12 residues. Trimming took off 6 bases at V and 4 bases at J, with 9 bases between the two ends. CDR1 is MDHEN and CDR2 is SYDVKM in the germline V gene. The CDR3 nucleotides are TGTGCCAGCAGCAGTGACAGCTATGGCTACACCTTC. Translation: CASSSDSYGYTF.

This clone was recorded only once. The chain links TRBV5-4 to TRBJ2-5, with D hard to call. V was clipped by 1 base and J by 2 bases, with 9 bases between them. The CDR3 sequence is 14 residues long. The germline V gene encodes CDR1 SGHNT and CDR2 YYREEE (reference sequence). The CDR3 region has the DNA TGTGCCAGCAGCTTGTGGGCCCTACAAGAGACCCAGTACTTC. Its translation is CASSLWALQETQYF. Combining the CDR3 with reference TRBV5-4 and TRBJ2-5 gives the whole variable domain ETGVTQSPTHLIKTRGQQVTLRCSSQSGHNTVSWYQQALGQGPQFIFQYYREEENGRGNFPPRFSGLQFPNYSSELNVNALELDDSALYLCASSLWALQETQYFGPGTRLLVL.

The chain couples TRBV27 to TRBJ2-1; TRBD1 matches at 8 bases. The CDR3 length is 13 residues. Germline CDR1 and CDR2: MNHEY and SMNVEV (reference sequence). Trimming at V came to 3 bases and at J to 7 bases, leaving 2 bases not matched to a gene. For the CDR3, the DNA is TGTGCCAGCAGTTTCGACAGGGGTAATGAGCAGTTCTTC. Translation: CASSFDRGNEQFF.

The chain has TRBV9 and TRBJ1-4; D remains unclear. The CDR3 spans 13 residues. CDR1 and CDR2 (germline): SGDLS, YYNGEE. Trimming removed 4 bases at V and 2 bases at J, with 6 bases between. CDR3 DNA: TGTGCCAGCAGCCCGAGCACTAATGAAAAACTGTTTTTT. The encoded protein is CASSPSTNEKLFF.

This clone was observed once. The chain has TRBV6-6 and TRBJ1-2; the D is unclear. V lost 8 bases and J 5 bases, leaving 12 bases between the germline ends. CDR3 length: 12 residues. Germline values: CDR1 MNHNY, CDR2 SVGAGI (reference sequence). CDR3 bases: TGTGCCAGCGGAGAACGAGAATATGGCTACACCTTC. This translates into CASGEREYGYTF.